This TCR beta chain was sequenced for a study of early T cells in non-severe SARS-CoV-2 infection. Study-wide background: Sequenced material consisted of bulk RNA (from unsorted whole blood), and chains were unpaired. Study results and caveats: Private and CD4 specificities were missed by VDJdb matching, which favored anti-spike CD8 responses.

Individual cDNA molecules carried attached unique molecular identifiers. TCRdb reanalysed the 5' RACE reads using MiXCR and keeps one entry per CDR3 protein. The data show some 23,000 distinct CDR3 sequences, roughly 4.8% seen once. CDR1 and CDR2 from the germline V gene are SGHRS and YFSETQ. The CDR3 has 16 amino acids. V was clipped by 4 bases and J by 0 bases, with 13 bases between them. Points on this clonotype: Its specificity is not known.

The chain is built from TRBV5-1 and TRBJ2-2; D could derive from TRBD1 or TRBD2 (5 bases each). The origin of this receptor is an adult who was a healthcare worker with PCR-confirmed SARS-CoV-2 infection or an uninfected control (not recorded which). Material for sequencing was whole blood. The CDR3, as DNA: TGCGCCAGCAGCCCATCGCTGGGGGCGAACACCGGGGAGCTGTTTTTT. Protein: CASSPSLGANTGELFF.